Listed below are T cell receptor beta chains from one sample, sequenced in a study of T cell repertoires in cytomegalovirus infection. TCRdb reprocessed the reads via MiXCR and lists one record per CDR3 protein. The data contain fewer than 250,000 distinct CDR3 sequences, under 25% of them singletons. Sequencing used CD8+ T cells from PBMCs. The receptors come from a human donor in good health (CMV status not recorded). Some clones in this sample may be carry-over from other donors' samples. Each CDR3 is given with its conserved first and last residue. The D gene is left open where the match is weak. Clone size, where shown, is once, few, many, or a class for clones that have expanded.

>.|TRBV7-9|TRBJ2-7|.
CASSPTLLPYEQYF
TGTGCCAGCAGCCCGACTCTCCTTCCCTACGAGCAGTACTTC
>few|TRBV28|TRBJ2-7|.
CASSLDGLYEQYF
TGTGCCAGCAGTTTGGACGGACTCTACGAGCAGTACTTC
>many|TRBV7-8|TRBJ1-2|TRBD1
CASSLGTANNYGYTF
TGTGCCAGCAGCTTGGGGACAGCCAATAACTATGGCTACACCTTC
>.|TRBV12-3/TRBV12-4|TRBJ1-5|TRBD1
CASSPAGRGPESGNQPQHF
TGTGCCAGCAGTCCTGCCGGGAGGGGGCCTGAGAGTGGCAATCAGCCCCAGCATTTT
>.|TRBV2|TRBJ2-3|.
CASSEKGDTDTQYF
TGTGCCAGCAGTGAAAAGGGTGACACAGATACGCAGTATTTT
>few|TRBV11-3|TRBJ2-4|.
CASSFRRLAKNIQYF
TGTGCCAGCAGCTTCCGAAGACTAGCCAAAAACATTCAGTACTTC
>.|TRBV9|TRBJ2-7|.
CASSPPTGAYEQYF
TGTGCCAGCAGCCCCCCGACAGGCGCCTACGAGCAGTACTTC
>many|TRBV7-6|TRBJ1-4|.
CASSLNPEDRNEKLFF
TGTGCCAGCAGCTTAAATCCTGAGGACCGTAATGAAAAACTGTTTTTT
>many|TRBV28|TRBJ2-2|.
CASSFGAGDTGELFF
.
>.|TRBV2|TRBJ2-5|.
CASRRIGGERETQYF
TGTGCCAGCAGGCGGATTGGGGGAGAAAGGGAGACCCAGTACTTC
>many|TRBV6-2/TRBV6-3|TRBJ1-2|.
CASSSWRSANYGYTF
TGTGCCAGCAGTTCTTGGCGTTCAGCTAACTATGGCTACACCTTC
>few|TRBV7-8|TRBJ2-1|.
CASSPQGYYNEQFF
TGTGCCAGCAGCCCACAGGGATACTACAATGAGCAGTTCTTC
>.|TRBV6-1|TRBJ2-3|.
CASSRQAFTDTQYF
TGTGCCAGCTCAAGGCAGGCCTTCACAGATACGCAGTATTTT
>many|TRBV7-2|TRBJ2-5|TRBD2
CASSLNDGGGAGETQYF
TGTGCCAGCAGCTTAAACGATGGCGGGGGGGCCGGAGAGACCCAGTACTTC
>.|TRBV2|TRBJ2-7|.
CASHGTLSSYEQYF
TGTGCCAGCCACGGGACTCTCAGCTCCTACGAGCAGTACTTC
>medium-sized|TRBV7-8|TRBJ1-5|.
CASSLAGRVLNQPQHF
TGTGCCAGCAGCTTAGCGGGCAGGGTTCTCAATCAGCCCCAGCATTTT
>many|TRBV7-9|TRBJ2-7|TRBD2
CASSLSLAGLYGEQYF
TGTGCCAGCAGCTTATCCCTAGCGGGGCTTTATGGCGAGCAGTACTTC
>many|TRBV28|TRBJ2-7|.
CASSPPWRPYEQYF
TGTGCCAGCAGTCCACCTTGGCGACCCTACGAGCAGTACTTC
>.|TRBV24-1|TRBJ1-5|TRBD1
CATSRTGSNQPQHF
TGTGCCACCAGCAGGACAGGAAGCAATCAGCCCCAGCATTTT
>.|TRBV28|TRBJ1-1|.
CASTPAGFYTEAFF
TGTGCCAGCACCCCGGCAGGATTTTATACTGAAGCTTTCTTT
>.|TRBV20-1|TRBJ2-1|TRBD2
CSARGLAGRSEQFF
TGCAGTGCTAGAGGGCTAGCGGGGCGGAGTGAGCAGTTCTTC
>few|TRBV6-1|TRBJ2-7|TRBD2
CASSEGRGGPYEQYF
TGTGCCAGCAGTGAGGGGCGGGGGGGCCCCTACGAGCAGTACTTC
>.|TRBV20-1|TRBJ2-1|TRBD1
CSARDLTGGSYNEQFF
TGCAGTGCTAGAGATTTGACAGGGGGATCCTACAATGAGCAGTTCTTC
>.|TRBV29-1|TRBJ2-3|.
CSVGRVTDTQYF
TGCAGCGTCGGGAGAGTCACAGATACGCAGTATTTT
>.|TRBV2|TRBJ2-7|TRBD1
CASRQGALQYF
TGTGCCAGCAGACAGGGGGCTTTGCAGTACTTC
>few|TRBV20-1|TRBJ2-1|.
CSARQTGGIYIYEQFF
TGCAGTGCTAGGCAGACTGGCGGGATATATATATATGAGCAGTTCTTC
>.|TRBV9|TRBJ2-5|TRBD2
CASSAGLALQETQYF
TGTGCCAGCAGCGCGGGACTAGCGTTACAAGAGACCCAGTACTTC
>.|TRBV28|TRBJ1-1|.
CASSIQGFTEAFF
TGTGCCAGCAGCATCCAGGGTTTCACTGAAGCTTTCTTT
>few|TRBV11-2|TRBJ1-1|.
CASSLTSGHLGSTEAFF
TGTGCCAGCAGCTTAACATCGGGACACCTGGGATCGACTGAAGCTTTCTTT
>.|TRBV27|TRBJ2-3|.
CASGRGSTDTQYF
TGTGCCAGCGGTAGAGGTAGCACAGATACGCAGTATTTT
>many|TRBV2|TRBJ2-3|TRBD2
CASVTEISGPDTQYF
TGTGCCAGCGTGACTGAGATTAGCGGGCCAGATACGCAGTATTTT
>.|TRBV19|TRBJ1-2|.
CASSIGGWGYGYTF
TGTGCCAGTAGTATAGGCGGTTGGGGCTATGGCTACACCTTC
>.|TRBV20-1|TRBJ2-3|TRBD2
CSGGGATSTDTQYF
TGCAGTGGCGGGGGGGCTACTAGCACAGATACGCAGTATTTT
>many|TRBV7-8|TRBJ2-5|TRBD1
CASSLGTGTETQYF
TGTGCCAGCAGCTTAGGGACAGGGACAGAGACCCAGTACTTC
>.|TRBV27|TRBJ1-1|TRBD1
CASSLDRAGEAFF
TGTGCCAGCAGTCTCGACAGGGCCGGGGAAGCTTTCTTT
>few|TRBV6-1|TRBJ2-7|TRBD1
CASSLTTGNYEQYF
TGTGCCAGCAGTCTAACGACAGGGAATTACGAGCAGTACTTC
>few|TRBV29-1|TRBJ1-1|.
CSVGGRSEWFGEAFF
TGCAGCGTTGGGGGCCGAAGTGAGTGGTTTGGTGAAGCTTTCTTT
>once|TRBV7-6|TRBJ2-2|.
CASGGGTGELLF
TGTGCCAGCGGCGGCGGCACCGGGGAGCTGCTTTTT
>many|TRBV20-1|TRBJ2-1|TRBD2
CSAHSGDLPYNEQFF
TGCAGTGCTCACAGCGGGGACCTTCCCTACAATGAGCAGTTCTTC
>many|TRBV7-2|TRBJ2-1|TRBD2
CASSLASFSGGATDEQFF
TGTGCCAGCAGCTTAGCCTCGTTTAGCGGGGGGGCCACAGATGAGCAGTTCTTC
>.|TRBV20-1|TRBJ2-4|TRBD1
CSARTFDRGSKNIQYF
TGCAGTGCTAGGACCTTTGACAGGGGGTCCAAAAACATTCAGTACTTC
>many|TRBV7-6|TRBJ2-3|.
CASSPVGVGPDTQYF
TGTGCCAGCAGTCCCGTGGGGGTGGGCCCAGATACGCAGTATTTT
>many|TRBV6-4|TRBJ2-1|TRBD2
CASSAGGRYNEQFF
TGTGCCAGCAGTGCGGGGGGGAGGTACAATGAGCAGTTCTTC
>.|TRBV20-1|TRBJ2-1|.
CSVRSFQGGSNEQFF
TGCAGTGTTAGATCCTTCCAGGGGGGTTCAAATGAGCAGTTCTTC
>many|TRBV7-8|TRBJ1-3|.
CASSPTAGVGNTIYF
TGTGCCAGCAGCCCGACCGCAGGGGTTGGAAACACCATATATTTT